This TCR beta chain was identified in a study of blood T cell repertoires in COVID-19 (dated by TCRdb to about 2020). For the study in its entirety: Collaborator samples came from the United States, Italy and Spain and covered acute and convalescent phases of COVID-19. The prospective study material was composed of cDNA or gDNA derived from T cells, B-cell-depleted T cells, or PBMCs. Deeply sampled blood TCRbeta repertoires from subjects exposed to, actively infected with, or recovered from COVID-19 were included in the dataset. A freely available public database, intended as a resource for researchers studying the immune response to SARS-CoV-2, is where the repertoires were released. Samples came from the ongoing ImmuneRACE study (first 160 participants) plus 1,254 subjects from 6 global collaborators. Sample metadata almost always included a de-identified subject ID, COVID-19 status, age in years and sex. HLA class I and class II types, where available, came from metadata supplied by the sample provider rather than from assay-based typing. Study-wide findings and limitations: The quantity of clinical and demographic metadata differed by source and by participant and was supplied without curation.

The CDR3 covers 15 residues, taking in both the cysteine and the phenylalanine. The DNA shown is the 45-base CDR3, in frame from base 1. The germline V end is reduced by 6 bases and the J end by 4 bases; junction bases left unmatched: 10. Looking up the germline V gene yields CDR1 KGHSH and CDR2 LQKENI. In its sample, this clone was seen a few times. No cognate antigen has been identified for it. No base quality values were provided; no much bigger clone lies one nucleotide off. Whole blood was collected in K2EDTA tubes by collaborating institutions according to the institutions' own protocols. Collaborator samples were shipped for TCRbeta analysis as frozen whole blood, isolated PBMCs, or DNA extracted from either sample type. TCRbeta CDR3 regions were amplified from genomic DNA by means of the immunoSEQ Assay, a bias-controlled multiplex PCR. For the original study's pipeline: The number of nucleated cells in each sample was estimated from the amplification of reference gene primers within the assay. To quantify the absolute abundance of each unique TCRbeta CDR3 rearrangement, sequence reads were collapsed and filtered. For each sample, productive Simpson clonality was calculated as the square root of Simpson's diversity index over productive rearrangements. Here the immuneACCESS table is served through TCRdb, limited to in-frame sequences with V and J called. Missing clones are a known gap in these copies; in checked studies unresolved V genes cover under half, and the rest lacks a known reason. V and J calls and clone size are given by that table; D and trimming were obtained from the DNA. For this sample the table gives about 190,000 clones, of which almost 80% were detected only once. The ten biggest clones cover approximately 15% of the sample.

The TCR originated in a man aged 60 to 75 with active or convalescent COVID-19. Material for sequencing was peripheral blood. The chain is encoded by TRBV18 joined to TRBJ1-2, and 8 bases in between align with TRBD1. The nucleotide sequence reads as follows: TGTGCCAGCTCGACAAACAGGGGGACGGGCTATGGCTACACCTTC. The encoded protein is CASSTNRGTGYGYTF.